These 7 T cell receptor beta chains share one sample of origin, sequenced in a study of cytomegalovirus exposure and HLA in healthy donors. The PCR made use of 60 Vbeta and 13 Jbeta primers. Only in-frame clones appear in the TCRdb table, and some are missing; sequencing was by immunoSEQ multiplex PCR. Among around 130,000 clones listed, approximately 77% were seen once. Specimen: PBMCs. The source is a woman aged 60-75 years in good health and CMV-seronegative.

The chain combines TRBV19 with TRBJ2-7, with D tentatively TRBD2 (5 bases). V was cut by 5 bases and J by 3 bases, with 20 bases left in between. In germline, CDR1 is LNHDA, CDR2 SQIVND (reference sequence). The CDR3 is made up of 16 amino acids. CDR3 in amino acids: CASSLGSSRGSYEQYF. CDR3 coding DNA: TGTGCCAGTAGTCTAGGCTCTAGCCGGGGTAGCTACGAGCAGTACTTC.

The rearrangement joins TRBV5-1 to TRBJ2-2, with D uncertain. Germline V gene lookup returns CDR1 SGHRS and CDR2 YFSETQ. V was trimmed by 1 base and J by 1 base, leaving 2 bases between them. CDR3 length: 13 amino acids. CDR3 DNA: TGCGCCAGCAGCTTGCGGAACACCGGGGAGCTGTTTTTT. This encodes CASSLRNTGELFF.

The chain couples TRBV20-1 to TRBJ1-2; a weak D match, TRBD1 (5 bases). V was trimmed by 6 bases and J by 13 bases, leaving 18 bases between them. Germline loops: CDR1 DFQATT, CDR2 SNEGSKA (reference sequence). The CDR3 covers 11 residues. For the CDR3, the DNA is TGCAGTGCGTTAAGACTGGGGCGTTTCACCTTC. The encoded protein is CSALRLGRFTF.

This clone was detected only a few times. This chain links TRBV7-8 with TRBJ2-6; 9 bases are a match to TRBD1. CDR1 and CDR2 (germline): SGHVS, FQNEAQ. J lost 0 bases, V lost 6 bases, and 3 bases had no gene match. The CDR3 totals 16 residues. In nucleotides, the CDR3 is TGTGCCAGCAGGGACAGGGGCTCCTCTGGGGCCAACGTCCTGACTTTC. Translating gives CASRDRGSSGANVLTF.

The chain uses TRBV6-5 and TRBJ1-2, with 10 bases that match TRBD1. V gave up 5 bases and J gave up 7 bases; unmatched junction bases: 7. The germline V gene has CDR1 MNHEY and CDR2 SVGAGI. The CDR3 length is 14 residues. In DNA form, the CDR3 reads TGTGCCAGCAGTGCAGGGGACAGGGGATGTGGCTACACCTTC. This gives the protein CASSAGDRGCGYTF.

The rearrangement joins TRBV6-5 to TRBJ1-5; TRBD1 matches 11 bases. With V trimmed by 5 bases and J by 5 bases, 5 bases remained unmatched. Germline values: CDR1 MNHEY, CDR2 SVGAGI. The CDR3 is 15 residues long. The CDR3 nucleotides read TGTGCCAGCAGTAAGCGGACAGGGGGCGATCAGCCCCAGCATTTT. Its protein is CASSKRTGGDQPQHF.

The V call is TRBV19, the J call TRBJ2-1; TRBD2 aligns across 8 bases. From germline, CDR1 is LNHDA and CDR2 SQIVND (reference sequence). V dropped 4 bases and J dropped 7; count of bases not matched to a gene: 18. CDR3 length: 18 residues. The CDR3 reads CASSTRASGGMRGNEQFF. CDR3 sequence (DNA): TGTGCCAGTAGTACCCGGGCCTCGGGAGGGATGAGAGGGAATGAGCAGTTCTTC.